The clone carrying this T cell receptor (beta chain) has a single count. This sample is drawn from a study of blood T cell repertoires in COVID-19. In the original processing: Reference gene primer amplification yielded estimated nucleated cell counts. Assay: immunoSEQ multiplex PCR; the TCRdb copy retains only in-frame clones and omits some. V, J and clone size are those of that table, while D and trimming were read from the DNA. The sample gives roughly 70,000 clones, more than 90% of which show up once; about an eighth is in the top ten. Germline V gives CDR1 SGHKS, CDR2 YYEKEE (reference sequence). This CDR3 is 15 amino acids long. V was shortened by 2 bases and J by 8 bases, with 19 bases between the two germline ends.

The chain is built from TRBV5-5 and TRBJ1-1, with D tentatively TRBD1 (5 bases). The sample consisted of peripheral blood. The clonotype was recovered from a human donor with active COVID-19. The donor label of this sample is uncertain. The CDR3 protein is CASSLTATTGPEAFF. In DNA form, the CDR3 reads TGTGCCAGCAGCTTAACGGCCACCACAGGCCCCGAAGCTTTCTTT.